These 13 T cell receptor beta chains were all obtained from the same sample, sequenced in a study of T cell responses to AZD1222 COVID-19 vaccine. Profiling relied on immunoSEQ multiplex PCR, and the TCRdb table lists in-frame clones only, not all of them. The sample lists 150,000 or so clones, roughly 92% occurring once. This specimen was peripheral blood, taken 28 days after the second AZD1222 dose. The receptors derive from an adult who received the AZD1222 COVID-19 vaccine.

The chain is built from TRBV12-3 or TRBV12-4 and TRBJ1-1, with a tentative D call TRBD1 (6 bases). The CDR3 length is 11 residues. Between the trimmed V and J ends, which lost 3 bases and 11 bases, there was a span of 10 bases. Here the CDR3 DNA reads TGTGCCAGCAGTTTGGGGGCCGCTGCTTTCTTT. It encodes CASSLGAAAFF.

V gene TRBV7-9 combines with J gene TRBJ2-4, with D perhaps TRBD1 (6 bases). CDR3 size: 15 residues. Trimming removed 5 bases from V and 3 bases from J, with 14 bases in between. Germline V gene sequence: CDR1 SEHNR, CDR2 FQNEAQ (reference sequence). The CDR3 sequence is CASSGYRDNKNIQYF. CDR3 in DNA: TGTGCCAGCAGCGGGTACCGGGACAACAAAAACATTCAGTACTTC.

There are a few counts of this clone. V is TRBV4-2 and J is TRBJ1-2; D unclear. The CDR3 covers 14 residues. V was clipped by 0 bases and J by 4 bases, with 9 bases between them. The germline V gene encodes CDR1 LGHNA and CDR2 YNFKEQ. This CDR3 reads CASSQEYQTYGYTF. The CDR3 DNA reads TGTGCCAGCAGCCAAGAATACCAGACCTATGGCTACACCTTC.

This clone was seen once. V gene TRBV2 combines with J gene TRBJ1-2; D is ambiguous. In germline, CDR1 is SNHLY, CDR2 FYNNEI. CDR3 length: 13 amino acids. Trimming left V 7 bases short and J 4 bases short, with 13 bases between. The CDR3 DNA sequence: TGTGCCAGCACCGGAGCACCATTCTATGGCTACACCTTC. Its protein is CASTGAPFYGYTF.

The V gene is TRBV19, the J gene TRBJ1-2; D remains ambiguous. The CDR3 extends over 14 amino acids. Trimming took 5 bases from V and 4 from J, leaving 14 bases between them. Germline CDR1 is LNHDA and CDR2 is SQIVND (reference sequence). CDR3 coding DNA: TGTGCCAGTAGTCAGGACGCGGCGGGCTATGGCTACACCTTC. As protein: CASSQDAAGYGYTF.

The chain is built from TRBV2 and TRBJ2-1; possibly TRBD1 or TRBD2 for D (5 bases each). CDR3 length: 13 residues. Germline V gene sequence: CDR1 SNHLY, CDR2 FYNNEI. With 7 bases removed from V and 0 bases from J, the gap between germline ends came to 7 bases. The CDR3 nucleotides read TGTGCCAGCAAGGGGAGCTCCTACAATGAGCAGTTCTTC. Translated: CASKGSSYNEQFF.

The rearrangement uses TRBV28 and TRBJ1-2; D is possibly TRBD1 (6 bases). Germline CDR1 and CDR2: MDHEN and SYDVKM. Trimming left V 6 bases short and J 8 bases short, with 19 bases between. This CDR3 comprises 14 residues. The CDR3 region has the DNA TGTGCCAGCAGAAACGACGGACAGTCCAAAGGCTACACCTTC. Encoded protein: CASRNDGQSKGYTF.

The chain couples TRBV6-6 to TRBJ2-1, with D maybe TRBD2 (5 bases). CDR3 length equals 14 residues. The V gene lost 6 bases and the J gene lost 8 bases, with 17 bases spanning the gap. From germline, CDR1 is MNHNY and CDR2 SVGAGI (reference sequence). The chain's CDR3 is CASRPGSGGDEQFF. The CDR3 nucleotides are TGTGCCAGCAGGCCGGGGAGCGGAGGAGATGAGCAGTTCTTC.

Only a few counts were recorded for this clone. This chain joins TRBV5-1 and TRBJ2-7; TRBD1 is a possible D gene (5 bases). V shed 5 bases and J shed 3 bases, with 12 bases lying between them. The CDR3 contains 13 residues. Germline V lookup: CDR1 SGHRS, CDR2 YFSETQ. The CDR3 region has the DNA TGCGCCAGCAGTGAAGGCAGGGACTACGAGCAGTACTTC. It encodes CASSEGRDYEQYF.

This chain joins TRBV28 and TRBJ1-2; 10 bases map to TRBD1. The CDR3 is 14 residues long. Per germline, CDR1 MDHEN and CDR2 SYDVKM. Trimming took 4 bases from V and 3 from J; bases not matched to a gene: 2. CDR3 residues: CASSWGQGHYGYTF. The DNA for the CDR3 is TGTGCCAGCAGTTGGGGACAGGGGCACTATGGCTACACCTTC.

CDR3 residues: CASSEAGTKNTEAFF. For the CDR3, the DNA is TGTGCCAGCAGTGAAGCAGGGACGAAGAACACTGAAGCTTTCTTT. This sequence joins TRBV2 and TRBJ1-1, with D possibly matching TRBD1 (5 bases). This CDR3 is built from 15 residues. Germline V gives CDR1 SNHLY, CDR2 FYNNEI. V was clipped by 0 bases and J by 1 base, with 9 bases between them.

The V call is TRBV5-1, the J call TRBJ1-1, with 8 bases fitting TRBD1. The germline CDR1 and CDR2 sequences are SGHRS and YFSETQ. The CDR3 has 15 amino acids. V lost 4 bases and J lost 1; bases outside the gene matches: 6. DNA of the CDR3: TGCGCCAGCAGCCAAACAGGGGGACAGAACACTGAAGCTTTCTTT. It encodes CASSQTGGQNTEAFF.

The rearrangement uses TRBV10-1 and TRBJ2-7; 14 nucleotides match TRBD2. Germline V gives CDR1 WNHNN, CDR2 SYGVQD (reference sequence). The CDR3 contains 16 residues. V dropped 6 bases and J dropped 4; count of bases not matched to a gene: 8. The CDR3 bases are TGCGCCAGCAGGACCGACGGGACTAGCGGGAGTTACGAGCAGTACTTC. It encodes CASRTDGTSGSYEQYF.